This TCR beta chain stems from a study of T cells in localized non-small cell lung cancer. This clone was observed a few times. V lost 0 bases to trimming and J lost 2 bases, with 7 bases between them. CDR1 is GTSNPN, CDR2 SVGIG, per germline (reference sequence). The CDR3 sequence is 13 residues long. The assay was immunoSEQ multiplex PCR, and TCRdb's table has in-frame clones only and misses some. The sample yields some 72,000 clones, 84% seen once. The source was peripheral blood, collected before any cancer treatment. The rearrangement links TRBV30 to TRBJ1-1, with unresolved D. This sequence was found in a man aged 40 to 75 with stage I lung adenocarcinoma. The CDR3 loop is CAWSVYPNTEAFF. Written as DNA, the CDR3 is TGTGCCTGGAGTGTATACCCTAACACTGAAGCTTTCTTT.